Listed here is a single T cell receptor beta chain. What it binds is unknown. This specimen comes from a study of shared clonotypes between healthy human individuals. Study-wide results and caveats: Tissue TCR repertoires likely differ from these blood-only repertoires. There were few donors, and this limited the genetic and exposure-history diversity represented.

Each subset's genomic DNA was shared equally among a number of immunoSEQ plates. Approximately 29,000 T cell genomes, or around 290 ng DNA, went into replicate PCRs of unsorted PBMC. TCRdb keeps only in-frame clones here, not all; method: immunoSEQ multiplex PCR. The sample includes around 450,000 clones, 70% to 80% of them seen just once. The V end lost 5 bases, the J end lost 7 bases, and 15 bases lay between the germline ends. Germline CDR1 and CDR2: MDHEN and SYDVKM. The CDR3 spans 14 residues. The receptor's source is a woman in her forties in good health. Some clones in this sample may be carry-over from other donors' samples. The V call is TRBV28, the J call TRBJ2-1, with D possibly being TRBD1 (6 bases). The sample taken for sequencing was PBMCs. This CDR3 is CASSGTPLRNEQFF. CDR3 coding DNA: TGTGCCAGCAGTGGGACACCCCTTCGGAATGAGCAGTTCTTC.